Shown below are 10 T cell receptor beta chains from a single sample sequenced in a study of OX40 agonist ivuxolimab in advanced cancers. Repertoires were generated with immunoSEQ multiplex PCR, while TCRdb's copy carries only in-frame clones and drops some. The sample has about 84,000 clones, approximately 95% seen once. This specimen consisted of CD4+ or CD8+ T cells sorted from blood, obtained in a trial of the OX40 agonist ivuxolimab. Receptors originate from an adult with an advanced solid tumor such as melanoma, head and neck, liver or kidney cancer.

The chain has TRBV2 and TRBJ2-2; the match to TRBD1 covers 8 bases. Looked up from germline, CDR1 is SNHLY and CDR2 is FYNNEI. The CDR3 spans 16 residues. Trimming at V came to 3 bases and at J to 4 bases, leaving 7 bases not matched to a gene. CDR3 in DNA: TGTGCCAGCAGTGACCCGGACAGGGCCATCACCGGGGAGCTGTTTTTT. Protein product: CASSDPDRAITGELFF.

The chain combines TRBV13 with TRBJ2-3; 12 nucleotides agree with TRBD2. The junction had 7 bases not matched to a gene; V was cut back by 5 bases and J by 7 bases. Germline V gives CDR1 PRHDT, CDR2 FYEKMQ (reference sequence). This CDR3 contains 15 residues. CDR3 sequence: CASSLSLAGGNTQYF. Here the CDR3 DNA reads TGTGCCAGCAGCCTTTCCCTAGCGGGAGGGAATACGCAGTATTTT.

The J gene is TRBJ1-5, the V gene TRBV7-9; D unclear. This CDR3 contains 14 residues. Trimming shortened V by 6 bases and J by 3 bases, and 12 bases separated the two germline ends. Germline CDR1 reads SEHNR; CDR2 reads FQNEAQ (reference sequence). The CDR3 protein is CASSLTSDNQPQHF. The DNA for the CDR3 is TGTGCCAGCAGTCTGACATCGGACAATCAGCCCCAGCATTTT.

This clone was counted once. The rearrangement joins TRBV29-1 to TRBJ1-2; D is uncertain. Trimming removed 3 bases at V and 3 bases at J, with 14 bases between. CDR1 is SQVTM and CDR2 is ANQGSEA in the germline V gene. This CDR3 is built from 14 residues. The CDR3 DNA sequence: TGCAGCGTTGAGTGGTTAGGGCTCGACTATGGCTACACCTTC. It translates to CSVEWLGLDYGYTF.

V gene TRBV6-1 combines with J gene TRBJ2-1; 7 positions match TRBD2. The germline CDR1 and CDR2 sequences are MNHNS and SASEGT. The V and J ends lost 3 bases and 4 bases, in that order; junction bases with no gene match: 6. The CDR3 consists of 15 residues. The CDR3 here is CASSEAGVWYNEQFF. CDR3 nucleotide sequence: TGTGCCAGCAGTGAGGCGGGAGTTTGGTACAATGAGCAGTTCTTC.

The V call is TRBV11-3, the J call TRBJ2-7; 7 bases are a match to TRBD2. V was pared by 5 bases and J by 7 bases, with 17 bases of the junction left unmatched. CDR3 size: 16 residues. Germline CDR1 SGHNT, CDR2 YENEEA. The DNA for the CDR3 is TGTGCCAGCAGCCCATCCCGGGACTACCTCTTGGGAGAGCAGTACTTC. Residues: CASSPSRDYLLGEQYF. Using reference TRBV11-3 and TRBJ2-7 for the parts outside the CDR3, the full variable domain is EAGVVQSPRYKIIEKKQPVAFWCNPISGHNTLYWYLQNLGQGPELLIRYENEEAVDDSQLPKDRFSAERLKGVDSTLKIQPAELGDSAVYLCASSPSRDYLLGEQYFGPGTRLTVT.

The chain uses TRBV13 and TRBJ1-1; D might be TRBD1 (5 bases). The germline V and J ends were trimmed by 6 bases and 2 bases, with 16 bases remaining between them. This CDR3 comprises 15 residues. Germline loops: CDR1 PRHDT, CDR2 FYEKMQ (reference sequence). The chain's CDR3 is CASRLSGQGNTEAFF. For the CDR3, the DNA is TGTGCCAGCAGATTGTCGGGGCAGGGTAACACTGAAGCTTTCTTT. The full variable domain, completed using reference TRBV13 and TRBJ1-1, is AAGVIQSPRHLIKEKRETATLKCYPIPRHDTVYWYQQGPGQDPQFLISFYEKMQSDKGSIPDRFSAQQFSDYHSELNMSSLELGDSALYFCASRLSGQGNTEAFFGQGTRLTVV.

This chain connects TRBV10-3 to TRBJ1-3; no clear D. Germline CDR1 ENHRY, CDR2 SYGVKD. CDR3 length: 17 residues. Trimming shortened V by 3 bases and J by 0 bases, and 15 bases separated the two germline ends. The CDR3: CAISELWTASSGNTIYF. The CDR3 DNA follows: TGTGCCATCAGTGAATTATGGACCGCGAGCTCTGGAAACACCATATATTTT.

The rearrangement links TRBV5-6 to TRBJ1-2; 8 bases map to TRBD1. CDR1 and CDR2 (germline): SGHDT, YYEEEE. The CDR3 has 16 amino acids. With V trimmed by 0 bases and J by 5 bases, 9 bases remained unmatched. The DNA for the CDR3 is TGTGCCAGCAGCTTGGCCCCAACAGGGGGAAAGTATGGCTACACCTTC. It codes for CASSLAPTGGKYGYTF.

The chain uses TRBV25-1 and TRBJ1-2; D may be TRBD1 (5 bases). V lost 1 base, J lost 0 bases, and 12 bases lay in between. The CDR3 length is 16 residues. Germline CDR1 is MGHDK and CDR2 is SYGVNS. The CDR3 loop reads CASSESGREANYGYTF. The CDR3 DNA sequence: TGTGCCAGCAGTGAATCCGGCAGGGAAGCTAACTATGGCTACACCTTC.